This TCR beta chain was captured in a study of T cells in Graves' hyperthyroidism and ophthalmopathy. For the study at large: Peripheral blood was drawn at first diagnosis, prior to all treatment.

The CDR3 length is 17 residues. V was pared by 2 bases and J by 7 bases, with 13 bases of the junction left unmatched. Germline CDR1 is LNHNV and CDR2 is YYDKDF (reference sequence). The authors obtained PBMCs from roughly 10 ml of fresh peripheral blood. RNA transcripts yielded amplified TCR beta CDR3 regions. The HTBI primer set served for first-round RT-PCR of the TCR CDR3. Each CDR3 protein gets one entry after TCRdb re-called the multiplex PCR reads with MiXCR. This sample yields about 350,000 distinct CDR3 sequences, of which approximately 13% are seen a single time; around 23% belongs to the top ten.

What was sequenced was blood. This clonotype was obtained from a woman in her 30s with Graves' hyperthyroidism. The chain is built from TRBV15 and TRBJ2-1, with 8 bases identical to TRBD2. The CDR3 DNA reads TGTGCCACCAGCAGACCCCCGGGGGGGGCGGGTCTGAATGAGCAGTTCTTC. It codes for CATSRPPGGAGLNEQFF.